A selection of T cell receptor beta chains follows, all from one sample in a study of blood T cell repertoires in COVID-19. Assay used: immunoSEQ multiplex PCR; TCRdb lists only in-frame clones, some missing. There are roughly 250,000 clones in the sample; about 89% occur only once, and approximately 0.84% lies in the top ten. The sample was peripheral blood. These TCRs come from a man under 40 with acute or convalescent COVID-19. Both conserved end residues are part of each CDR3. A D gene is named only where the DNA matches it firmly. For some rows the clone size is stated as once, few or many, or as a class when expanded; others skip it.

v_call,clone_size,d_call,j_call,cdr3_nt,cdr3_aa
TRBV2,.,TRBD1,TRBJ1-3,TGTGCCAGCGGCCGGACAGGGAGGAGGAGTGGAAACACCATATATTTT,CASGRTGRRSGNTIYF
TRBV5-1,.,TRBD1,TRBJ1-6,TGCGCCAGCAGCTTTAAACAAGGACAGGTGAATTCACCCCTCCACTTT,CASSFKQGQVNSPLHF
TRBV19,.,.,TRBJ2-3,TGTGCCAGTAGTATAGATCGTTCAGATACGCAGTATTTT,CASSIDRSDTQYF
TRBV6-2/TRBV6-3,.,TRBD1,TRBJ1-5,TGTGCCAGCAGTTACCCAGACAGGCACAAGGGGGCCAATCAGCCCCAGCATTTT,CASSYPDRHKGANQPQHF
TRBV2,.,TRBD1,TRBJ1-4,TGTGCCAGCGACCGGGACAGGGCAACTAATGAAAAACTGTTTTTT,CASDRDRATNEKLFF
TRBV12-3/TRBV12-4,.,TRBD1,TRBJ2-1,TGTGCCAGCACTGCTCGGGACAGTGGTGAGCAGTTCTTC,CASTARDSGEQFF
TRBV11-3,.,.,TRBJ2-1,TGTGCCAGCAGCTTGGAGGGCTATTTGAATGAGCAGTTCTTC,CASSLEGYLNEQFF
TRBV30,few,TRBD2,TRBJ2-1,TGTGCCTGGAAGACTAGCGGGTACTACAATGAGCAGTTCTTC,CAWKTSGYYNEQFF
TRBV7-8,.,.,TRBJ1-4,TGTGCCAGCAGCTTAGAATTCGCTGAGCGCGAAAAACTGTTTTTT,CASSLEFAEREKLFF
TRBV29-1,.,TRBD1,TRBJ2-2,TGCAGCGTTGAAGACGGACAGGGCGGGGAGCTGTTTTTT,CSVEDGQGGELFF
TRBV3-1/TRBV3-2,.,.,TRBJ1-3,TGTGCCAGCAAGGAGACGGAGCTCTCTGGAAACACCATATATTTT,CASKETELSGNTIYF
TRBV11-2,.,.,TRBJ2-5,TGTGCCAGCAGCGGAGGGACCCAAGAGACCCAGTACTTC,CASSGGTQETQYF
TRBV5-6,.,TRBD1,TRBJ1-2,TGTGCCAGCAGCCTGCTGACCGGACAGGAGTCTAACTATGGCTACACCTTC,CASSLLTGQESNYGYTF
TRBV19,.,.,TRBJ1-5,TGTGCCAGTAGTATAGGAGGAGGGGCTCAGCCCCAGCATTTT,CASSIGGGAQPQHF
TRBV9,.,.,TRBJ1-3,TGTGCCAGCAGCGTAAATCCAGACTCTGGAAACACCATATATTTT,CASSVNPDSGNTIYF
TRBV20-1,.,TRBD2,TRBJ2-3,TGCAGTGCAAGTTTGGGTAGCGGGGGCACAGATACGCAGTATTTT,CSASLGSGGTDTQYF
TRBV6-1,.,.,TRBJ2-3,TGTGCCAGCAGTGAAGGGAGCATGGGATATGGGGGGACGCAGTATTTT,CASSEGSMGYGGTQYF
TRBV11-3,once,TRBD2,TRBJ2-1,TGTGCCAGCAGCCGTAGCGGGAGGCCCCCTCATGAGCAGTTCTTC,CASSRSGRPPHEQFF
TRBV28,.,.,TRBJ2-1,TGTGCCAGCAAGCAGCGGAACTACAATGAGCAGTTCTTC,CASKQRNYNEQFF
TRBV28,.,.,TRBJ1-2,TGTGCCAGCAGTACCTACTCAGGGAGGGATGGCTACACCTTC,CASSTYSGRDGYTF
TRBV6-1,.,.,TRBJ2-1,TGTGCCAGCAGTGAACTGTGGAGCTCCTACAATGAGCAGTTCTTC,CASSELWSSYNEQFF
TRBV6-2/TRBV6-3,.,.,TRBJ1-6,TGTGCCAGCAGTTACTCTGACTTCCGGGACACTAATTCACCCCTCCACTTT,CASSYSDFRDTNSPLHF
TRBV30,.,.,TRBJ1-3,TGTGCCGGGAGGGGCGTAGCGGGAAACACCATATATTTT,CAGRGVAGNTIYF
TRBV7-9,.,.,TRBJ2-7,TGTGCCAGCAGCTTAACGGGAACCCACGAGCAGTACTTC,CASSLTGTHEQYF
TRBV11-2,.,.,TRBJ2-5,TGTGCCAGCAGCCAGAGGACAGTGTACCAAGAGACCCAGTACTTC,CASSQRTVYQETQYF
TRBV6-6,.,TRBD1,TRBJ1-5,TGTGCCAGCGGTAATTCACAGGGGGTTGGGAATCAGCCCCAGCATTTT,CASGNSQGVGNQPQHF
TRBV7-3,once,TRBD2,TRBJ2-3,TGTGCCAGCAGCCCCAGTATTTCTACTAGCGGATACACAGATACGCAGTATTTT,CASSPSISTSGYTDTQYF
TRBV19,.,.,TRBJ1-4,TGTGCCAGTAGTATTGATGGTCGACTTAATGAAAAACTGTTTTTT,CASSIDGRLNEKLFF
TRBV10-3,.,.,TRBJ2-1,TGTGCCATCAGTGCGGACTCCCAGAATGAGCAGTTCTTC,CAISADSQNEQFF
TRBV7-9,.,.,TRBJ1-4,TGTGCCAGCAGCTTAGGACAGGAGAATGAAAAACTGTTTTTT,CASSLGQENEKLFF
TRBV6-5,.,.,TRBJ1-1,TGTGCCAGCAGTTACACGGAGCTACGAAGGGGCACTGAAGCTTTCTTT,CASSYTELRRGTEAFF
TRBV28,.,.,TRBJ2-3,TGTGCCAGCGGTCCGCAGGGAAGGGGGACAGATACGCAGTATTTT,CASGPQGRGTDTQYF
TRBV5-6,.,TRBD2,TRBJ2-7,TGTGCCAGCAGCTTCATCCCGGGACTAGCGAACTACGAGCAGTACTTC,CASSFIPGLANYEQYF
TRBV9,once,TRBD1,TRBJ2-7,TGTGCCAGCAGCGTAGGGAAACAGGGGGTATACGAGCAGTACTTC,CASSVGKQGVYEQYF
TRBV11-2,.,.,TRBJ2-2,TGTGCCAGCAGCTTAGATTATGTCGGCACCGGGGAGCTGTTTTTT,CASSLDYVGTGELFF
TRBV29-1,.,TRBD1,TRBJ1-4,TGCAGCGTTGCGTGGACAGGGGGTGAAAAACTGTTTTTT,CSVAWTGGEKLFF
TRBV11-2,.,.,TRBJ2-7,TGTGCCAGCAGCTTAAGATTGACAGCAACACCCTACGAGCAGTACTTC,CASSLRLTATPYEQYF
TRBV3-1/TRBV3-2,once,TRBD2,TRBJ2-3,TGTGCCAGCAGCCAAGATCTCGCGGGGGGGCAGAGGTCTACGCAGTATTTT,CASSQDLAGGQRSTQYF
TRBV5-1,.,.,TRBJ1-5,TGCGCCAGCAGCTATGACGGAGCAATCAATCAGCCCCAGCATTTT,CASSYDGAINQPQHF
TRBV2,.,.,TRBJ2-7,TGTGCCAGCAGTAGCCAGGGCCACCCCTACGAGCAGTACTTC,CASSSQGHPYEQYF
TRBV4-1,.,.,TRBJ1-3,TGCGCCAGCAGCCCCGAGGGGAGGGCCTCTGGAAACACCATATATTTT,CASSPEGRASGNTIYF
TRBV9,.,.,TRBJ1-1,TGTGCCAGCAGCGCGGACAGTACGATGAACACTGAAGCTTTCTTT,CASSADSTMNTEAFF
TRBV4-1,.,.,TRBJ2-6,TGCGCCAGCAGCCAAGATCCTCGTGTGGAGGGCTTCATCTCTGGGGCCAACGTCCTGACTTTC,CASSQDPRVEGFISGANVLTF
TRBV29-1,.,.,TRBJ1-3,TGCAGCGTGGCGGGACCGTCGGGAAACACCATATATTTT,CSVAGPSGNTIYF
TRBV7-3,.,TRBD1,TRBJ1-3,TGTGCCAGCAGCCGCGGGGACAGCTCTGGAAACACCATATATTTT,CASSRGDSSGNTIYF
TRBV5-1,once,TRBD1,TRBJ1-2,TGCGCCAGCAGCTTGGATGCCAGGGGGGATGGCTACACCTTC,CASSLDARGDGYTF
TRBV28,few,.,TRBJ2-7,TGTGCCAGCAGTTTAGCACCGGACTTTTCAGCCTACGAGCAGTACTTC,CASSLAPDFSAYEQYF
TRBV12-3/TRBV12-4,.,.,TRBJ1-6,TGTGCCAGCAGCCAAAGGGGAAATTCACCCCTCCACTTT,CASSQRGNSPLHF
TRBV28,.,TRBD2,TRBJ2-3,TGTGCCAGCAGTTTACCCGCTAGCGGGGGATCCCTAGATACGCAGTATTTT,CASSLPASGGSLDTQYF
TRBV27,.,.,TRBJ2-1,TGTGCCAGCAGACAGCAAGACAGGCTACTCAATGAGCAGTTCTTC,CASRQQDRLLNEQFF
TRBV12-3/TRBV12-4,.,.,TRBJ2-7,TGTGCCAGCAGTCGAACGGGAGAGCAGTACTTC,CASSRTGEQYF
TRBV19,once,.,TRBJ1-5,TGTGCCAGTAGTCTCGGGACCGGGACTCATAGCAATCAGCCCCAGCATTTT,CASSLGTGTHSNQPQHF